This T cell receptor (beta chain) was recorded in a study of T cell repertoires in aging, cancer and after chemotherapy. Background on the study: Clear clonal overlap appeared across healthy donor samples taken over several months to years. Study observations and caveats: Compared with age-matched healthy donors, untreated hematological or solid cancer patients showed higher blood TCR clonality.

Comment on this clonotype: Its antigen is currently unknown.

Multiplex touch-down PCR with TRB-A/B primers amplified rearranged V-D-J TRB sequences. TCRdb redid the calling of the multiplex PCR reads with MiXCR, one entry per CDR3 protein. This table has around 13,000 distinct CDR3 sequences, 35% to 45% appearing once. Peripheral blood genomic DNA, not sorted cells or RNA, was the template. CDR3 length: 15 amino acids. Germline values: CDR1 SGHKS, CDR2 YYEKEE (reference sequence). V was cut by 2 bases and J by 0 bases, with 9 bases left in between. The rearrangement uses TRBV5-5 and TRBJ2-1; the D is unclear. The receptor was derived from a human donor in good health. The donor label of this sample is uncertain. Material for sequencing was blood. The CDR3, as DNA: TGTGCCAGCAGCTTAAGGGAACTCTCCTACAATGAGCAGTTCTTC. Residues: CASSLRELSYNEQFF.